The 2 T cell receptor beta chains given below trace back to one sample, sequenced in a study of blood T cell repertoires in COVID-19. Libraries were prepared by immunoSEQ multiplex PCR; TCRdb keeps only in-frame clonotypes and omits some of them. Found here are 200,000 to 250,000 clones, over 75% of them singletons; the top ten hold about 3.7%. Sequencing input: PBMCs or T cells enriched from blood (not recorded which). All receptors derive from a woman in her sixties or seventies who had recovered from COVID-19.

This clone occurred a few times. The chain combines TRBV7-2 with TRBJ1-2; no clear D gene. The CDR3 length is 13 residues. CDR1 is SGHTA, CDR2 FQGNSA, per germline. The V end was cut by 0 bases, the J end by 5 bases, with 7 bases between. CDR3: CASSLAREYGYTF. CDR3 bases: TGTGCCAGCAGCTTAGCGCGTGAATATGGCTACACCTTC.

The chain combines TRBV6-5 with TRBJ1-6, with a possible D match to TRBD1 (6 bases). The length of the CDR3 is 13 residues. Germline loops: CDR1 MNHEY, CDR2 SVGAGI. The germline V and J ends were trimmed by 4 bases and 9 bases, with 10 bases remaining between them. CDR3 residues: CASSSLQGSPLHF. The CDR3 region has the DNA TGTGCCAGCAGTTCCCTACAGGGTTCACCCCTCCACTTT.